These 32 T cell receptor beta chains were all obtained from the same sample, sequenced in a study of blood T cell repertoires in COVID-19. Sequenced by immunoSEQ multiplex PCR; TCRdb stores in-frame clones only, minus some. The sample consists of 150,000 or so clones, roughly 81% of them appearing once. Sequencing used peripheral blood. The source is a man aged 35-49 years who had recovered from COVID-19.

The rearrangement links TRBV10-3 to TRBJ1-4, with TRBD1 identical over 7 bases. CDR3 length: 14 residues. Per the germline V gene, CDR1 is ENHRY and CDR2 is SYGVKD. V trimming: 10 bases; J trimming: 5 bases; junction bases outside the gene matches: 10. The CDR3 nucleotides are TGTGCCACCTCCATAGGGACAGCAAATGAAAAACTGTTTTTT. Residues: CATSIGTANEKLFF.

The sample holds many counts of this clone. The CDR3 sequence is CASSQEAPGGLGADTQYF. The DNA of the CDR3 is TGTGCCAGCAGCCAAGAGGCTCCTGGGGGACTAGGGGCAGATACGCAGTATTTT. This chain uses TRBV4-2 with TRBJ2-3; 8 bases align to TRBD2. The germline CDR1 and CDR2 sequences are LGHNA and YNFKEQ. The J segment lost 4 bases and the V segment lost 0 bases, leaving 12 bases of the junction unmatched. This CDR3 spans 18 amino acids.

CDR3 sequence reads: CASSPLVAGGDTQYF. DNA for the CDR3: TGTGCCAGCAGTCCCCTAGTGGCGGGAGGGGATACGCAGTATTTT. The genes are TRBV27 and TRBJ2-3; 9 bases match TRBD2. Germline CDR1 MNHEY, CDR2 SMNVEV (reference sequence). CDR3 size: 15 residues. J was trimmed by 6 bases and V by 5 bases; bases with no gene match: 9.

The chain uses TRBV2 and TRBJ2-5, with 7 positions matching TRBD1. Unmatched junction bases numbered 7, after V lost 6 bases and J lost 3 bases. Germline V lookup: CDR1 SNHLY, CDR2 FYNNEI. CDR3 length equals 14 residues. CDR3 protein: CASRQDRHKETQYF. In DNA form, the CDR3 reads TGTGCCAGCAGGCAGGACAGGCACAAAGAGACCCAGTACTTC.

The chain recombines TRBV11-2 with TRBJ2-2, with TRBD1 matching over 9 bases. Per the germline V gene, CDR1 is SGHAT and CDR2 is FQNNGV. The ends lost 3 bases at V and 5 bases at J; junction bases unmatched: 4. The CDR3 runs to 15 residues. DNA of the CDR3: TGTGCCAGCAGCTTGGACAGGGGTGAAACCGGGGAGCTGTTTTTT. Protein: CASSLDRGETGELFF.

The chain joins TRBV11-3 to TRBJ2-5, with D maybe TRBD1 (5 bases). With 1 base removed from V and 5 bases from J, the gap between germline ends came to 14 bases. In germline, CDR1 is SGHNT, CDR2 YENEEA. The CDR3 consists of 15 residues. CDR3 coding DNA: TGTGCCAGCAGCTTAGGGGCAGGGATTAAGGAGACCCAGTACTTC. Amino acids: CASSLGAGIKETQYF.

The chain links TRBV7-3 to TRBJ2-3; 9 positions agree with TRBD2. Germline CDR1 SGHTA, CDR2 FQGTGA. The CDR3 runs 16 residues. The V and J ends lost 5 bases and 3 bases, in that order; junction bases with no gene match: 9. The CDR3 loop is CASSLGAGGGTDTQYF. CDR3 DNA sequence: TGTGCCAGCAGCCTAGGGGCGGGAGGGGGGACAGATACGCAGTATTTT.

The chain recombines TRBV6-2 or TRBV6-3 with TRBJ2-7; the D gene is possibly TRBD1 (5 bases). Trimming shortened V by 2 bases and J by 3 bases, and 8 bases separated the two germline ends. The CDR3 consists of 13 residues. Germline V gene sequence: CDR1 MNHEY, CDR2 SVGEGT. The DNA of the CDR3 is TGTGCCAGCAGTTACACGACAGTCTACGAGCAGTACTTC. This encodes CASSYTTVYEQYF.

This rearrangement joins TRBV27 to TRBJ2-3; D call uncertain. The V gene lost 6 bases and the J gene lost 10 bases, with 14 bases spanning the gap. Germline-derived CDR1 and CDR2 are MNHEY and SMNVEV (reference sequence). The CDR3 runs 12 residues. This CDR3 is CASSLPDSPQYF. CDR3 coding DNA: TGTGCCAGCAGCCTACCCGATAGTCCGCAGTATTTT.

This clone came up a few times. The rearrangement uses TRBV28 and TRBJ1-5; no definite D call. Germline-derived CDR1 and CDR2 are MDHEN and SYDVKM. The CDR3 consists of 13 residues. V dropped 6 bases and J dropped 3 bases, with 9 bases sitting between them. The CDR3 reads CASSDYDNQPQHF. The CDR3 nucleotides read TGTGCCAGCAGCGACTACGACAATCAGCCCCAGCATTTT.

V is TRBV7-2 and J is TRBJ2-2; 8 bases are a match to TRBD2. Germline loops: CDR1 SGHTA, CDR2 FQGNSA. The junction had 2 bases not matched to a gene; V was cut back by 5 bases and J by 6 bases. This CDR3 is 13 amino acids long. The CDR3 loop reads CASSPGLAGELFF. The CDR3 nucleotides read TGTGCCAGCAGCCCGGGACTAGCCGGGGAGCTGTTTTTT.

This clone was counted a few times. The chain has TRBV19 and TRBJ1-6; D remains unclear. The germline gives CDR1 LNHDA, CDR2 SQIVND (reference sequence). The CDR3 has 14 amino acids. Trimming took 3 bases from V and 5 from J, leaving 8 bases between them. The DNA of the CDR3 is TGTGCCAGTAGTATGACGGGGAATAATTCACCCCTCCACTTT. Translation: CASSMTGNNSPLHF.

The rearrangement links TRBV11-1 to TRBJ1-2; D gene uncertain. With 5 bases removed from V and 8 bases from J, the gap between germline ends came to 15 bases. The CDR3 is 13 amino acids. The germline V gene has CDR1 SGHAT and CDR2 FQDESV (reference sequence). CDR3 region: CASSAGISRGYTF. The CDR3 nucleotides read TGTGCCAGCAGCGCCGGGATCTCTAGGGGCTACACCTTC.

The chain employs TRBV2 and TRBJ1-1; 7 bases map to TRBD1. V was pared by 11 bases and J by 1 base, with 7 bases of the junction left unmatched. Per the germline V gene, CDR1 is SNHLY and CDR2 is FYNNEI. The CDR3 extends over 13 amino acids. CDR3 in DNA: TGTGCCGGGACCGGGACAGAGAACACTGAAGCTTTCTTT. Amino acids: CAGTGTENTEAFF.

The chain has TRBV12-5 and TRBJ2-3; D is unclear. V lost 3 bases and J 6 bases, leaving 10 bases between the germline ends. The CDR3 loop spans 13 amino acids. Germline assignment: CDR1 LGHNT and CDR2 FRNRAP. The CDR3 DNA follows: TGTGCTAGTGGTTTTGGGTTGGAGGATACGCAGTATTTT. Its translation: CASGFGLEDTQYF.

In nucleotides, the CDR3 is TGTGCCAGCAGCTTAATGCCGGACACCGGGGAGCTGTTTTTT. This translates into CASSLMPDTGELFF. V and J are TRBV11-1 and TRBJ2-2, with unresolved D. This CDR3 spans 14 amino acids. Germline V lookup: CDR1 SGHAT, CDR2 FQDESV (reference sequence). Trimming took 2 bases from V and 3 from J, leaving 7 bases between them.

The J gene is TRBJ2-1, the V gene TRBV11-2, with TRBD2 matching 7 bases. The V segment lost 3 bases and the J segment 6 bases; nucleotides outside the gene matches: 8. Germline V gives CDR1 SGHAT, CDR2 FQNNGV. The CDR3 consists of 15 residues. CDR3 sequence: CASSFGGRVTNEQFF. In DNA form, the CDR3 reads TGTGCCAGCAGCTTCGGGGGGAGGGTTACCAATGAGCAGTTCTTC. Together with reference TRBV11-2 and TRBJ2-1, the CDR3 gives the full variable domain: EAGVAQSPRYKIIEKRQSVAFWCNPISGHATLYWYQQILGQGPKLLIQFQNNGVVDDSQLPKDRFSAERLKGVDSTLKIQPAKLEDSAVYLCASSFGGRVTNEQFFGPGTRLTVL.

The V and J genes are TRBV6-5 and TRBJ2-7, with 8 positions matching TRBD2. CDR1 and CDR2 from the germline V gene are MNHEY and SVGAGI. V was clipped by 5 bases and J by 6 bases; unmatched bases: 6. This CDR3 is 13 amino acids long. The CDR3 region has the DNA TGTGCCAGCAGTATTCTAGCGGGCGGCGAGCAGTACTTC. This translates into CASSILAGGEQYF.

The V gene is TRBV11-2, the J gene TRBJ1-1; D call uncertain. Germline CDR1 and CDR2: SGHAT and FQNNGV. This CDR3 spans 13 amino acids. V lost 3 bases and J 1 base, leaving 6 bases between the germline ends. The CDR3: CASSFIQNTEAFF. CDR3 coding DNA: TGTGCCAGCAGCTTCATCCAGAACACTGAAGCTTTCTTT.

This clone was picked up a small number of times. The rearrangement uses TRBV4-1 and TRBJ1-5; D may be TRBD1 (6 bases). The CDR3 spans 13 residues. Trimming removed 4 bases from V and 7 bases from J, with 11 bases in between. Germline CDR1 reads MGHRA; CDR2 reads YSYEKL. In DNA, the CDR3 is TGCGCCAGCAGCCCCTTAGGGGGACAGCCCCAGCATTTT. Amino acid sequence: CASSPLGGQPQHF.

This CDR3 is CASSSKAGGGYTF. The CDR3 bases are TGTGCCAGCAGCTCCAAGGCGGGGGGTGGCTACACCTTC. The rearrangement uses TRBV7-9 and TRBJ1-2, with a possible D match to TRBD1 (5 bases). The CDR3 has 13 amino acids. The germline V gene encodes CDR1 SEHNR and CDR2 FQNEAQ (reference sequence). V was clipped by 4 bases and J by 7 bases, with 13 bases between them. The full variable domain, its missing parts supplied by reference TRBV7-9 and TRBJ1-2, is DTGVSQNPRHKITKRGQNVTFRCDPISEHNRLYWYRQTLGQGPEFLTYFQNEAQLEKSRLLSDRFSAERPKGSFSTLEIQRTEQGDSAMYLCASSSKAGGGYTFGSGTRLTVV.

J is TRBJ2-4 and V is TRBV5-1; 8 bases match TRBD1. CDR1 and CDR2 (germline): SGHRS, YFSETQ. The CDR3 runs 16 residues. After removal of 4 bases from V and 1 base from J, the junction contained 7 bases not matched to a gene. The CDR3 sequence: CASSTGQGTAKNIQYF. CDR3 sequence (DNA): TGCGCCAGCAGCACCGGACAGGGAACGGCCAAAAACATTCAGTACTTC.

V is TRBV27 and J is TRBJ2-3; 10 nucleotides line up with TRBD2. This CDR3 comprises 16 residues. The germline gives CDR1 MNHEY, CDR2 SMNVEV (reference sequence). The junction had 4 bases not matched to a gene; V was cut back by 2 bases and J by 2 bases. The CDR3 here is CASSLLLAGTTDTQYF. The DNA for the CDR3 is TGTGCCAGCAGTTTACTACTAGCGGGGACCACAGATACGCAGTATTTT.

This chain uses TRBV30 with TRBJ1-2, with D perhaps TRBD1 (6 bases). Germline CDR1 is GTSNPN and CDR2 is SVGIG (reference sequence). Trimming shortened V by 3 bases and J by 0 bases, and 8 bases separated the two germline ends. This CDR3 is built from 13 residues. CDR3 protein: CAWSRGTNYGYTF. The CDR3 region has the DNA TGTGCCTGGAGCAGGGGAACTAACTATGGCTACACCTTC.

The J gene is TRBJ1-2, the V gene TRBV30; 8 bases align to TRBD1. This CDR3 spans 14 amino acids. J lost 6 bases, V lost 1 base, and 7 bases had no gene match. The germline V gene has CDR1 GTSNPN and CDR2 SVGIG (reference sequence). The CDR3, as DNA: TGTGCCTGGAGTGCTGCAGGGGGCGCGAATGGCTACACCTTC. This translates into CAWSAAGGANGYTF.

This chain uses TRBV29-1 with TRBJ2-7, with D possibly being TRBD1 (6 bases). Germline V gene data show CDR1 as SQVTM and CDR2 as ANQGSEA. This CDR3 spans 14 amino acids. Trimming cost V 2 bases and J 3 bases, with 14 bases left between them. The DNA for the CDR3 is TGCAGCGTTGAACTCAGTGAGGGGGTCTACGAGCAGTACTTC. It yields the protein CSVELSEGVYEQYF.

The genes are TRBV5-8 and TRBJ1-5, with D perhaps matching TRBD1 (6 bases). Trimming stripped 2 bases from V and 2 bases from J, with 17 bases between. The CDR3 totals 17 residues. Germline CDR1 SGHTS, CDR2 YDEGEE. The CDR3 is CASSFGTSIRGNQPQHF. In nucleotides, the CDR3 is TGTGCCAGCAGCTTCGGGACATCCATACGGGGCAATCAGCCCCAGCATTTT.

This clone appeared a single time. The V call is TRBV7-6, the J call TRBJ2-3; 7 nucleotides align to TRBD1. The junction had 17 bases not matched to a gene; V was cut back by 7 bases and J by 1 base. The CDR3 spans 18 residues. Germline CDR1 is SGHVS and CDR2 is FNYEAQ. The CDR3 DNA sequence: TGTGCCAGCACCGGGGACAGATTGGCACAAGAGGGCACAGATACGCAGTATTTT. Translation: CASTGDRLAQEGTDTQYF.

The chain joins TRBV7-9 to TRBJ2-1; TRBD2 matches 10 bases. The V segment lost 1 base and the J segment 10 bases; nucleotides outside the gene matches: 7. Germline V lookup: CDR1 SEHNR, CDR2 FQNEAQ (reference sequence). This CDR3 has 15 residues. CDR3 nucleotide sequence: TGTGCCAGCAGCTTAGAATCCCTAGCGGGAGACGAGCAGTTCTTC. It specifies CASSLESLAGDEQFF. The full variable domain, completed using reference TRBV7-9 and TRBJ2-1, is DTGVSQNPRHKITKRGQNVTFRCDPISEHNRLYWYRQTLGQGPEFLTYFQNEAQLEKSRLLSDRFSAERPKGSFSTLEIQRTEQGDSAMYLCASSLESLAGDEQFFGPGTRLTVL.

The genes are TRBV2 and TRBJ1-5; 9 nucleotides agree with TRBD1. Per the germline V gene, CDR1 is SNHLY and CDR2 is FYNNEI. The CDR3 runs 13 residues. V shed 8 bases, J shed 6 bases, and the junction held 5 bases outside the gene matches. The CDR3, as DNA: TGTGCCAGCGACAGGGGGGCGGGTCAGCCCCAGCATTTT. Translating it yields CASDRGAGQPQHF.

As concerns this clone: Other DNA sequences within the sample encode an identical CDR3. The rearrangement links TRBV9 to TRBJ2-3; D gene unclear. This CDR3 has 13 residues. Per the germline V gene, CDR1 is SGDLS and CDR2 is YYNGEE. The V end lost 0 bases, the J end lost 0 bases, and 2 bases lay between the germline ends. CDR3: CASSVASTDTQYF. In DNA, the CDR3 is TGTGCCAGCAGCGTAGCAAGCACAGATACGCAGTATTTT.

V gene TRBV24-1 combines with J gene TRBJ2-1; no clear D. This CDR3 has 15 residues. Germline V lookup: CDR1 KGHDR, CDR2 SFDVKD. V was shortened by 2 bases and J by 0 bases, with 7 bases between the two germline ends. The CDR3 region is CATSDSRSSYNEQFF. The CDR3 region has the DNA TGTGCCACCAGTGATTCGCGGAGCTCCTACAATGAGCAGTTCTTC.